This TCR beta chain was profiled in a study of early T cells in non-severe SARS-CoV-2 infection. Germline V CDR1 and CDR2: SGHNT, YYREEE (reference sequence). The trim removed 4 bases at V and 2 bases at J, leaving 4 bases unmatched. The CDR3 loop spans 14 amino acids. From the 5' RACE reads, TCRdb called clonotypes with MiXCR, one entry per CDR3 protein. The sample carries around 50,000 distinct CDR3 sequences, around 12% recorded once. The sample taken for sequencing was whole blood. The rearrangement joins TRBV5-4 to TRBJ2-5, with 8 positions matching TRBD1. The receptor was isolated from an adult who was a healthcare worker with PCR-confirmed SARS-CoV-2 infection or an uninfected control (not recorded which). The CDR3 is CASSGDRGQETQYF. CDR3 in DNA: TGTGCCAGCAGCGGTGACAGGGGACAAGAGACCCAGTACTTC.